Included here is one T cell receptor beta chain sequence, with context. The sample comes from a study of blood T cell repertoires in COVID-19. Across the study: From the United States, Italy and Spain came samples of acute and convalescent COVID-19. T cells, B-cell-depleted T cells, or PBMCs supplied cDNA or gDNA.

In the original processing: Amplification with reference gene primers provided the estimates of nucleated cell counts. Data came from immunoSEQ multiplex PCR; TCRdb stores just in-frame clones and leaves some out. The V and J calls and clone size were taken over from that table, and D and trimming were inferred from the DNA. The table lists about 87,000 clones, roughly 80% of them singletons. V was clipped by 5 bases and J by 3 bases, with 10 bases between them. The CDR3 loop spans 13 amino acids. Germline CDR1 is SGHAT and CDR2 is FQNNGV. The receptor was derived from a woman aged 50 to 60 with acute or convalescent COVID-19. The gene calls are TRBV11-2 and TRBJ1-1; D may be TRBD1 (5 bases). The specimen sequenced was peripheral blood. For the CDR3, the DNA is TGTGCCAGCAGCAAACAGGTCGACACTGAAGCTTTCTTT. Translation: CASSKQVDTEAFF.